This T cell receptor beta chain was recorded in a study of blood T cell repertoires in COVID-19 (TCRdb year 2020). Broadly, across the study: Collaborator samples came from the United States, Italy and Spain and covered acute and convalescent phases of COVID-19. The prospective study material was composed of cDNA or gDNA derived from T cells, B-cell-depleted T cells, or PBMCs. Deeply sampled blood TCRbeta repertoires from subjects exposed to, actively infected with, or recovered from COVID-19 were included in the dataset. A freely available public database, intended as a resource for researchers studying the immune response to SARS-CoV-2, is where the repertoires were released. The samples were drawn from two sources: the first 160 participants of the ongoing ImmuneRACE study, and 950 to 1,500 subjects contributed by 6 global collaborators. A de-identified subject ID, COVID-19 status, age in years and sex were almost always included in the sample metadata. HLA class I and class II types, where available, came from metadata supplied by the sample provider rather than from assay-based typing.

What the research found in general, with its limitations: Clinical and demographic metadata were provided uncurated, with the amount varying by source and participant.

The CDR3 holds 13 amino acids from the cysteine to the phenylalanine. CDR3 DNA only is kept here, 39 bases in frame from base 1. The germline V gene (reference sequence) provides CDR1 SEHNR and CDR2 FQNEAQ. Trimming removed 4 bases from V and 5 bases from J, leaving 11 bases between the germline ends. TCRbeta CDR3 regions were amplified from genomic DNA using the immunoSEQ Assay, a bias-controlled multiplex PCR. The paper's data handling went like this. Within the assay, amplification of reference gene primers was used to estimate how many nucleated cells each sample contained. To quantify the absolute abundance of each unique TCRbeta CDR3 rearrangement, sequence reads were collapsed and filtered. Productive Simpson clonality was computed per sample as the square root of Simpson's diversity index over productive rearrangements. TCRdb's version of the immuneACCESS table is confined to in-frame rearrangements and falls short of the full clone set. An unresolved V gene accounts for under half of the shortfall where checked; the remainder is of unknown origin. V, J and clone size reflect that table, while D and trimming were determined from the DNA. A total of 250,000 to 300,000 clones appear in this sample, 75% to 85% of them only once. Approximately 5% of the sample is held by the ten biggest clonotypes.

On this clone: Which antigen it targets is not known. No qualities accompany the bases; no much larger clone lies one base away.

Whole blood was collected in K2EDTA tubes by collaborating institutions according to the institutions' own protocols. For TCRbeta analysis, collaborators shipped samples in one of three forms: frozen whole blood, isolated PBMCs, or DNA extracted from either of those sample types. This sequence originates from a man aged 50 or older with active or convalescent COVID-19. Recombination joined TRBV7-9 with TRBJ2-5; TRBD2 could be the D gene, as 5 bases match. Sequencing was performed on peripheral blood. The CDR3 protein is CASSSGLGETQYF. The nucleotide sequence is TGTGCCAGCAGCTCCGGACTCGGGGAGACCCAGTACTTC.